The next 20 T cell receptor beta chains were all read from a single sample in a study of blood T cells in healthy people across ages. Through a sample-barcoded 5' primer and a J-beta primer mix, a second PCR was run for roughly 6 to 11 cycles. MiXCR was run by TCRdb on the 5' RACE reads, yielding one entry per CDR3 protein. Of approximately 730,000 distinct CDR3 sequences detected, 43% appear once; the ten largest clones hold around a fifth. The sequenced sample consisted of blood. These receptors were taken from a woman aged 60 to 75 in good health.

About this clonotype: A read error may account for a junction end that differs from germline. The gene calls are TRBV10-3 and TRBJ1-6, with 8 bases matching TRBD1. Germline V CDR1 and CDR2: ENHRY, SYGVKD. The CDR3 runs 16 residues. CDR3 bases: TGTGCCATCAGTGGGACAGGGACAGCTTATAATTCACCCCTCTACTTT. Protein: CAISGTGTAYNSPLYF.

Only a few counts were recorded for this clonotype. V is TRBV27 and J is TRBJ2-7, with 9 bases that match TRBD1. Trimming cost V 5 bases and J 1 base; bases outside gene matches: 6. Germline V lookup: CDR1 MNHEY, CDR2 SMNVEV (reference sequence). This CDR3 has 15 amino acids. Here the CDR3 DNA reads TGTGCCAGCAGTACGACCGGGACAGGGTCCTACGAGCAGTACTTC. This gives the protein CASSTTGTGSYEQYF.

The chain is built from TRBV7-9 and TRBJ2-4; TRBD2 might be the D (5 bases). Trimming left V 4 bases short and J 13 bases short, with 26 bases between. CDR3 length: 16 residues. CDR1 and CDR2 (germline): SEHNR, FQNEAQ (reference sequence). The DNA of the CDR3 is TGTGCCAGCAGCTCTGACAAAGTGAGGGTATCTTGGGAGCAGTACTTC. Protein sequence: CASSSDKVRVSWEQYF.

Only a few counts were recorded for this clonotype. The V call is TRBV20-1, the J call TRBJ2-3, with 12 bases identical to TRBD2. V shed 7 bases and J 4 bases; nucleotides not matched to a gene: 3. CDR1 is DFQATT and CDR2 is SNEGSKA in the germline V gene (reference sequence). The CDR3 extends over 13 amino acids. As DNA, the CDR3 is TGCAGTGGACTAGCGGGGGCTCCAGATACGCAGTATTTT. It yields the protein CSGLAGAPDTQYF.

DNA of the CDR3: TGTGCCAGCAGTTACGGGGGCAGCCTAAATAACTACGAGCAGTACTTC. Translation: CASSYGGSLNNYEQYF. V and J are TRBV6-5 and TRBJ2-7, with D possibly being TRBD1 (6 bases). V was clipped by 2 bases and J by 3 bases, with 17 bases between them. This CDR3 region has 16 residues. Per germline, CDR1 MNHEY and CDR2 SVGAGI.

The table lists this clonotype with a few counts. The rearrangement uses TRBV20-1 and TRBJ2-1; 7 nucleotides match TRBD2. Germline CDR1 is DFQATT and CDR2 is SNEGSKA (reference sequence). This CDR3 contains 17 residues. V lost 5 bases, J lost 0 bases, and 13 bases stayed unmatched. CDR3 DNA: TGCAGTGCTCCCGAGGTTGGCGGGAGCGGCTCCTACAATGAGCAGTTCTTC. Its protein product is CSAPEVGGSGSYNEQFF.

The V and J genes are TRBV20-1 and TRBJ2-3; D may be TRBD2 (6 bases). V was cut by 3 bases and J by 5 bases, with 15 bases left in between. The CDR3 extends over 14 amino acids. Germline V gene sequence: CDR1 DFQATT, CDR2 SNEGSKA (reference sequence). The CDR3 nucleotides are TGCAGTGCTAGTAGGGGACTGGGGAGAGATACGCAGTATTTT. Amino acid sequence: CSASRGLGRDTQYF.

This clonotype was recorded a few times. CDR3 in amino acids: CASSSGQGAWETQYF. For the CDR3, the DNA is TGCGCCAGCAGCTCAGGACAGGGGGCGTGGGAGACCCAGTACTTC. The chain has TRBV5-1 and TRBJ2-5, with 11 bases matching TRBD1. The CDR3 spans 15 residues. CDR1 is SGHRS and CDR2 is YFSETQ in the germline V gene. V shed 3 bases and J 5 bases; nucleotides not matched to a gene: 6.

The rearrangement joins TRBV21-1 to TRBJ2-1. TRBV21-1 counts as a pseudogene. CDR3 length: 15 residues. In nucleotides, the CDR3 is TGTGCCAGCAGCAGTATAAGTGACTCCTACAATGAGCAGTTCTTC. Protein: CASSSISDSYNEQFF.

V usage is TRBV20-1 and J usage is TRBJ2-2, with D possibly matching TRBD1 (6 bases). Trimming pared 6 bases from V and 4 bases from J, leaving 12 bases between. Germline assignment: CDR1 DFQATT and CDR2 SNEGSKA (reference sequence). This CDR3 has 13 amino acids. The CDR3 protein is CSAPSRGTGELFF. The CDR3 DNA reads as TGCAGTGCCCCTAGCAGGGGCACCGGGGAGCTGTTTTTT.

The J gene is TRBJ2-5, the V gene TRBV13, with 11 bases that match TRBD2. This CDR3 region has 17 residues. Germline CDR1 reads PRHDT; CDR2 reads FYEKMQ (reference sequence). Losses at the gene ends were 1 base for V and 11 bases for J; bases not matched to a gene: 15. CDR3 in amino acids: CASSLVTSGSMGYEQYF. The CDR3 DNA sequence: TGTGCCAGCAGCTTAGTTACTAGCGGGAGTATGGGTTATGAGCAGTACTTC.

The V gene is TRBV5-1, the J gene TRBJ1-1, with unresolved D. CDR3 size: 11 residues. V gave up 7 bases and J gave up 3 bases, with 7 bases separating them. From germline, CDR1 is SGHRS and CDR2 YFSETQ. CDR3 region: CASHSDTEAFF. CDR3 in DNA: TGCGCCAGCCATAGTGACACTGAAGCTTTCTTT.

With regard to this clonotype: This clone may be a read error of a much larger clone one base away. The chain recombines TRBV20-1 with TRBJ2-1, with D hard to call. V was cut by 3 bases and J by 13 bases, with 19 bases left in between. Germline CDR1 reads DFQATT; CDR2 reads SNEGSKA (reference sequence). The CDR3 sequence is 13 residues long. CDR3 amino acids: CSASDPLKETQFF. CDR3 in DNA: TGCAGTGCTAGCGACCCGCTGAAAGAGACCCAGTTCTTC.

This clonotype was recorded a few times. The chain couples TRBV20-1 to TRBJ2-7; 13 nucleotides line up with TRBD2. Germline V CDR1 and CDR2: DFQATT, SNEGSKA (reference sequence). The V and J ends lost 4 bases and 1 base, in that order; junction bases with no gene match: 4. CDR3 size: 15 residues. For the CDR3, the DNA is TGCAGTGCTACCCTGGGACTAGCGGGATCCTACGAGCAGTACTTC. Translation: CSATLGLAGSYEQYF.

This clonotype occurred a few times. The V and J genes are TRBV4-2 and TRBJ2-1; D uncertain. Germline lookup yields CDR1 LGHNA and CDR2 YNFKEQ. Trimming took off 0 bases at V and 0 bases at J, with 12 bases between the two ends. This CDR3 region has 17 residues. CDR3 bases: TGTGCCAGCAGCCAAGATAGCCTTAGGAGCTCCTACAATGAGCAGTTCTTC. This translates into CASSQDSLRSSYNEQFF.

The rearrangement uses TRBV7-9 and TRBJ2-5; possibly TRBD2 for D (5 bases). CDR3 length: 16 amino acids. V shed 3 bases and J shed 11 bases, with 25 bases lying between them. Germline V gives CDR1 SEHNR, CDR2 FQNEAQ (reference sequence). CDR3 region: CASSLVIDQTGNEQYF. The DNA for the CDR3 is TGTGCCAGCAGCTTGGTCATCGACCAAACGGGGAATGAGCAGTACTTC.

The chain couples TRBV11-1 to TRBJ2-4; TRBD1 matches 12 bases. V was clipped by 5 bases and J by 13 bases; unmatched bases: 15. CDR3 length equals 16 residues. CDR1 is SGHAT, CDR2 FQDESV, per germline (reference sequence). This CDR3 reads CASSAEGQGASGLQYF. DNA of the CDR3: TGTGCCAGCAGCGCAGAGGGACAGGGGGCTAGCGGGCTACAGTACTTC.

This clonotype occurred a few times. The J gene is TRBJ2-3, the V gene TRBV25-1; TRBD2 matches at 8 bases. Germline V gives CDR1 MGHDK, CDR2 SYGVNS. With 5 bases clipped from V and 4 bases from J, the junction kept 8 bases outside the gene matches. This CDR3 comprises 15 residues. The CDR3: CASSPVSGSSDTQYF. CDR3 nucleotides: TGTGCCAGCAGTCCCGTCAGCGGGAGTTCAGATACGCAGTATTTT.

This clonotype was counted ten times or more. V gene TRBV7-2 combines with J gene TRBJ1-5; D is unresolved. V was cut by 5 bases and J by 5 bases, with 10 bases left in between. Germline V gene lookup returns CDR1 SGHTA and CDR2 FQGNSA. The CDR3 loop spans 13 amino acids. DNA of the CDR3: TGTGCCAGCAGCCTACGGGTAGATCAGCCCCAGCATTTT. It codes for CASSLRVDQPQHF.

The rearrangement joins TRBV4-3 to TRBJ2-1; 11 bases line up with TRBD2. J lost 13 bases, V lost 4 bases, and 12 bases had no gene match. This CDR3 has 15 amino acids. Germline CDR1 LGHNA, CDR2 YSLEER. For the CDR3, the DNA is TGCGCCAGCAGCCCGACTAGCGGGATGGGTTCGGCCCAGTTCTTC. This gives the protein CASSPTSGMGSAQFF.